The 12 T cell receptor beta chains below were found in one sample sequenced in a study of blood T cell repertoires in COVID-19. Profiling relied on immunoSEQ multiplex PCR, and the TCRdb table lists in-frame clones only, not all of them. This table holds just under 350,000 clones, around 88% found once. The source material was peripheral blood. The receptors derive from a man aged 25 to 40 with active or convalescent COVID-19.

V usage is TRBV5-5 and J usage is TRBJ1-2; 10 bases line up with TRBD1. With V trimmed by 2 bases and J by 4 bases, 8 bases remained unmatched. The CDR3 loop spans 16 amino acids. Germline CDR1 is SGHKS and CDR2 is YYEKEE (reference sequence). Here the CDR3 reads CASSFSGTGVSYGYTF. CDR3 nucleotides: TGTGCCAGCAGCTTCTCCGGGACAGGGGTGAGCTATGGCTACACCTTC.

This chain joins TRBV27 and TRBJ2-5; TRBD2 matches at 8 bases. CDR1 MNHEY and CDR2 SMNVEV come from the germline V gene (reference sequence). The CDR3 runs 15 residues. V dropped 1 base and J dropped 5; count of bases not matched to a gene: 6. In nucleotides, the CDR3 is TGTGCCAGCAGTTTATTGGCCCGGGAGGGGGAGACCCAGTACTTC. Its translation is CASSLLAREGETQYF.

This chain links TRBV5-1 with TRBJ2-1; TRBD2 matches 8 bases. CDR1 and CDR2 from the germline V gene are SGHRS and YFSETQ. CDR3 length: 17 residues. Trimming took 4 bases from V and 9 from J; bases not matched to a gene: 18. The DNA of the CDR3 is TGCGCCAGCAGCCCCACTCTTACTAGCGGAAGGCTGCTTGAGCAGTTCTTC. This translates into CASSPTLTSGRLLEQFF.

This chain joins TRBV7-2 and TRBJ2-2; 9 bases agree with TRBD2. Germline V gene data show CDR1 as SGHTA and CDR2 as FQGNSA. Unmatched junction bases numbered 13, after V lost 1 base and J lost 7 bases. The CDR3 is made up of 18 amino acids. CDR3 residues: CASSLDIGREGRVGELFF. As DNA, the CDR3 is TGTGCCAGCAGCTTAGATATAGGGCGGGAGGGCCGTGTCGGGGAGCTGTTTTTT.

The gene calls are TRBV6-4 and TRBJ2-1; 9 bases are shared with TRBD2. This CDR3 contains 16 residues. The V gene end was trimmed by 6 bases and the J gene end by 3 bases; junction bases not matched to a gene: 9. Germline V gives CDR1 MRHNA, CDR2 SNTAGT. CDR3 in DNA: TGTGCCAGCAGCCCTGGGGCGGGAGGGGACTACAATGAGCAGTTCTTC. This encodes CASSPGAGGDYNEQFF.

The V call is TRBV9, the J call TRBJ1-4; TRBD1 might be the D (6 bases). This CDR3 spans 14 amino acids. In germline, CDR1 is SGDLS, CDR2 YYNGEE. Trimming took 3 bases from V and 3 from J, leaving 9 bases between them. The CDR3 protein is CASSEQGSNEKLFF. CDR3 coding DNA: TGTGCCAGCAGCGAACAGGGCTCTAATGAAAAACTGTTTTTT.

The rearrangement uses TRBV7-9 and TRBJ1-4, with D hard to call. The CDR3 runs to 13 residues. Germline assignment: CDR1 SEHNR and CDR2 FQNEAQ (reference sequence). V lost 2 bases and J lost 8, with 9 bases in between. Here the CDR3 DNA reads TGTGCCAGCAGCTTATCGGCAGGAGAAAAACTGTTTTTT. This codes for CASSLSAGEKLFF.

The V and J genes are TRBV30 and TRBJ1-1; no reliable D call. The CDR3 is 10 residues long. CDR1 GTSNPN and CDR2 SVGIG come from the germline V gene (reference sequence). V lost 5 bases and J lost 10, with 11 bases in between. Written as DNA, the CDR3 is TGTGCCTGGGGGGATTCAGGAGCTTTCTTT. Translating it yields CAWGDSGAFF.

CDR3 residues: CAWSLQGSQPQHF. DNA of the CDR3: TGTGCCTGGAGTCTACAGGGGAGTCAGCCCCAGCATTTT. The V gene is TRBV30, the J gene TRBJ1-5, with 7 bases matching TRBD1. Germline values: CDR1 GTSNPN, CDR2 SVGIG (reference sequence). J lost 6 bases, V lost 2 bases, and 4 bases had no gene match. This CDR3 is 13 amino acids long.

The rearrangement joins TRBV5-4 to TRBJ2-7; 9 nucleotides agree with TRBD2. From germline, CDR1 is SGHNT and CDR2 YYREEE (reference sequence). The junction had 4 bases not matched to a gene; V was cut back by 6 bases and J by 0 bases. The CDR3 sequence is 14 residues long. CDR3 loop: CASNLAGSSYEQYF. CDR3 in DNA: TGTGCCAGCAACCTAGCGGGGAGCTCCTACGAGCAGTACTTC.

V gene TRBV15 combines with J gene TRBJ2-4; maybe TRBD1 (6 bases). Deletions cut 3 bases from V and 6 bases from J, with 15 bases between. The germline gives CDR1 LNHNV, CDR2 YYDKDF (reference sequence). The CDR3 is 15 residues long. The CDR3 here is CATSSGRARGNIQYF. CDR3 DNA: TGTGCCACCAGCAGTGGGCGGGCCAGGGGAAACATTCAGTACTTC.

The rearrangement uses TRBV6-6 and TRBJ1-1, with D maybe TRBD1 (6 bases). Trimming shortened V by 5 bases and J by 8 bases, and 21 bases separated the two germline ends. There are 15 residues in the CDR3. The V gene's germline CDR1 is MNHNY and CDR2 SVGAGI (reference sequence). The CDR3 sequence: CASSRSSGTPLEAFF. For the CDR3, the DNA is TGTGCCAGCAGTCGCTCGTCCGGGACACCCCTAGAAGCTTTCTTT.